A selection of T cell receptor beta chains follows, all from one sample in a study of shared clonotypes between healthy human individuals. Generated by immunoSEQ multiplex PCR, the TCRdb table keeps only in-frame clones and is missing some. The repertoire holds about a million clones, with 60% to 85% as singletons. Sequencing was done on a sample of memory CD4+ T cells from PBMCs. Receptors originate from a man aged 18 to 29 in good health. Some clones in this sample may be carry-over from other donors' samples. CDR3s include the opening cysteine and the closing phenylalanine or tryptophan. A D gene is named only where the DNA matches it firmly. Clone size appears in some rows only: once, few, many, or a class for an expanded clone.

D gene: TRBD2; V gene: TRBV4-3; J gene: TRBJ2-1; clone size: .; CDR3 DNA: TGCGCCAGCAGCCAAGCTAGCGGGACTTACAATGAGCAGTTCTTC; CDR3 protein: CASSQASGTYNEQFF
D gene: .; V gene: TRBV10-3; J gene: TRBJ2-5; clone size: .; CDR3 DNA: TGTGCCACCCGCGAAACTGCGGACGGGACCCAGTACTTC; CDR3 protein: CATRETADGTQYF
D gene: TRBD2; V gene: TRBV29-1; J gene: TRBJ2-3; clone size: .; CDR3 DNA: TGCAGCGTTGGTGGGGGAGGGATAGATACGCAGTATTTT; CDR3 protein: CSVGGGGIDTQYF
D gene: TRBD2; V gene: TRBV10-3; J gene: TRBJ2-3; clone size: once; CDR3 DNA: TGTGCCATCAGTGAGGCGGGAGGCAGTGCAGATACGCAGTATTTT; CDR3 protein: CAISEAGGSADTQYF
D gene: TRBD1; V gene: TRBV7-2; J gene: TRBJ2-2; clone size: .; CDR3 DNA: TGTGCCAGCAGCTTTAGACAGGGGAACACCGGGGAGCTGTTTTTT; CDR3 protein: CASSFRQGNTGELFF
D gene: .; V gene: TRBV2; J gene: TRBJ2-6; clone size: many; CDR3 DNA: TGTGCCAGCAGTGACAGGGCTGGGGCCAACGTCCTGACTTTC; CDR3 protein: CASSDRAGANVLTF
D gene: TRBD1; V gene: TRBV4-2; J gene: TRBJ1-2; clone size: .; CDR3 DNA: TGTGCCAGCAGCCAACGGGACAGTAATCATTGGGTCTATGGCTACACCTTC; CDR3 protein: CASSQRDSNHWVYGYTF
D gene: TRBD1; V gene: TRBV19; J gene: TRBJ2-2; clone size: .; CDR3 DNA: TGTGCCAGTAGTATCCCCGACAGGGTTCGTGGGCTGTTTTTT; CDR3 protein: CASSIPDRVRGLFF
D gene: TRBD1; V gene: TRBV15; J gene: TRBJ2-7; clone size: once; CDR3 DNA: TGTGCCACCAGTAAGGGACAGGGGTCTATCTACGAGCAGTACTTC; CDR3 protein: CATSKGQGSIYEQYF
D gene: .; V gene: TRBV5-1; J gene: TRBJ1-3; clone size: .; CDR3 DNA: TGCGCCAGCAGCTCAGCAGGGCCCTTCTCTGGAAACACCATATATTTT; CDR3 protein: CASSSAGPFSGNTIYF
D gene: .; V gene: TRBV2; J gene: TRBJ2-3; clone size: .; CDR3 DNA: TGTGCCAGCAGTCGACTATTATCAGATACGCAGTATTTT; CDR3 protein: CASSRLLSDTQYF
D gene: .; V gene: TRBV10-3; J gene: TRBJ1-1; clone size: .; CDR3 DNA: TGTGCCATCAGCGCGGGGACGGTTGAAGCTTTCTTT; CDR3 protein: CAISAGTVEAFF
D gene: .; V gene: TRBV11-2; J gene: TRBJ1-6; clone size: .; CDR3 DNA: TGTGCCAGCAGCCCCGCCGCGGGTGGGAGGTCACCCCTCCACTTT; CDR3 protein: CASSPAAGGRSPLHF
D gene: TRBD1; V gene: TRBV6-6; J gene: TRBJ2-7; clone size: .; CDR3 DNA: TGTGCCAGCAGCGCGACAGGGGGAATCGAGCAGTACTTC; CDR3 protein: CASSATGGIEQYF